These T cell receptor beta chains were read from a single sample in a study of CD8 T cells in ankylosing spondylitis. TCRdb fed the 5' RACE reads into MiXCR, producing one record per CDR3 protein. The table has more than 150,000 distinct CDR3 sequences, over 15% seen once; the top ten hold more than 3.5%. Sequenced material: blood, either unsorted or a sorted T cell fraction (not recorded which). Source of these receptors: a male donor under 30 with ankylosing spondylitis or in good health (not recorded which). Each CDR3 is given with its conserved first and last residue. D genes are given only for firm matches. Not every row has a clone size; where given, it reads once, few, many or a size class.

.	many	TRBV6-2/TRBV6-3	TRBJ2-3	TGTGCCAGCAGAAAAGCGGGAGATACGCAGTATTTT	CASRKAGDTQYF
TRBD2	few	TRBV29-1	TRBJ2-5	TGCAGCGTGAACGGACTAGCGGGAGAAGAGACCCAGTACTTC	CSVNGLAGEETQYF
.	many	TRBV2	TRBJ2-7	TGTGCCAGCAGACGATGGCAGGGATCAACCTACGAGCAGTACTTC	CASRRWQGSTYEQYF
TRBD1	many	TRBV10-3	TRBJ2-3	TGTGCCATCAGTGAGTCCGACAGGGCAGATACGCAGTATTTT	CAISESDRADTQYF
.	many	TRBV20-1	TRBJ1-1	TGCAGTGCTATTAGAGGGAACACTGAAGCTTTCTTT	CSAIRGNTEAFF
.	.	TRBV15	TRBJ2-3	TGTGCCACCACGGAAGATGGGGTTCGGACAGATACGCAGTATTTT	CATTEDGVRTDTQYF
.	.	TRBV27	TRBJ1-5	TGTGCCAGCAGTTTATTGGGTAATACTGATCAGCCCCAGCATTTT	CASSLLGNTDQPQHF
TRBD2	few	TRBV11-3	TRBJ2-1	TGTGCCAGTGGGGCTAGCGGGAGGCATGAGCAGTTCTTC	CASGASGRHEQFF
.	many	TRBV7-9	TRBJ2-4	TGTGCCAGCAGCTTATCGGCAGGAGGCATTCAGTACTTC	CASSLSAGGIQYF
.	many	TRBV6-2/TRBV6-3	TRBJ1-1	TGTGCCAGCAGTTACTCAGGAATCTCTGGGGAAGCTTTCTTT	CASSYSGISGEAFF
.	many	TRBV6-1	TRBJ2-1	TGTGCCAGCAGTGAACCCCCTTACCATGAGCAGTTCTTC	CASSEPPYHEQFF
TRBD2	many	TRBV29-1	TRBJ2-7	TGCAGTGCCGGGACTAACTCCTTCTACGAGCAGTACTTC	CSAGTNSFYEQYF
TRBD2	many	TRBV24-1	TRBJ2-1	TGTGCCACCAGTGATTTTAATAGAGTCGGGGGGGCCGCTTTGTTCTTC	CATSDFNRVGGAALFF
.	many	TRBV6-2/TRBV6-3	TRBJ2-1	TGTGCCAGCAGTTACTCGTATCGGGACGGCCTCAGGGAGCAGTTCTTC	CASSYSYRDGLREQFF
.	few	TRBV11-2	TRBJ2-1	TGTGCCAGCAGCTTTTCGCCCCGGGCGGGAAATGAGCAGTTCTTC	CASSFSPRAGNEQFF
.	few	TRBV27	TRBJ1-5	TGTGCCAGCAGAAGGACAGTTAGCAATCAGCCCCAGCATTTT	CASRRTVSNQPQHF
.	many	TRBV13	TRBJ2-7	TGTGCCAGCAGCTTACAGGGGAGGGGATACGAGCAGTACTTC	CASSLQGRGYEQYF
.	few	TRBV15	TRBJ2-2	TGTGCCACCAGCAGAGATATGATTGGGACCGGCGGGGAGCTGTTTTTT	CATSRDMIGTGGELFF
.	few	TRBV19	TRBJ2-5	TGTGCCAGTAGTATACGGGGGATACAAGAGACCCAGTACTTC	CASSIRGIQETQYF